The clone carrying this T cell receptor beta chain has more than one count but fewer than ten. Its specificity is unknown. Barcoded TCR alpha and TCR beta cDNA libraries with UMIs came from 5'RACE using constant-segment primers. TCRdb redid the calling of the 5' RACE reads with MiXCR, one entry per CDR3 protein. Of 300,000 or so distinct CDR3 sequences listed, approximately 16% are singletons. This specimen belongs to a study of T-cell memory formation after mild COVID-19. Study-level information: TCR clusters were mostly donor specific. Whole-study findings and limits: CD4+ bias marked clones expanding day 15 to 37, unlike balanced contracting clones. Among CD4+ contracting clones, most were CM and EM, and CD8+ ones EMRA.

With 6 bases clipped from V and 5 bases from J, the junction kept 4 bases outside the gene matches. This CDR3 has 15 amino acids. Material for sequencing was PBMCs or a T cell subset sorted from them (not recorded which). The sequence derives from a man aged 18 to 29 who had mild COVID-19 (a few samples of this study predate the infection). Cell type and time point are not known. The V call is TRBV12-3 or TRBV12-4, the J call TRBJ2-3; 14 bases align to TRBD2. CDR3 sequence: CASRYGTSGGDTQYF. The CDR3 nucleotides are TGTGCCAGCAGATACGGGACTAGCGGGGGAGATACGCAGTATTTT.